This T cell receptor beta chain was recovered during a study of control samples from healthy donors and cancer patients. Deletions cut 3 bases from V and 6 bases from J, with 15 bases between. Germline V gives CDR1 DFQATT, CDR2 SNEGSKA (reference sequence). This CDR3 has 14 amino acids. Clones were read by immunoSEQ multiplex PCR, and TCRdb kept only the in-frame ones, dropping some. Of 120,000 to 150,000 clones listed, around 90% were seen once; the top ten hold about 10%. In this sample, this clone turned up once. The TCR comes from a man in his thirties or forties in good health. The chain combines TRBV20-1 with TRBJ2-1, with a tentative D call TRBD2 (6 bases). The sample taken for sequencing was blood. The DNA of the CDR3 is TGCAGTGCTAGTTTCAGCGGGTCACCCAATGAGCAGTTCTTC. It codes for CSASFSGSPNEQFF.